This TCR beta chain was captured in a study of cytomegalovirus exposure and HLA in healthy donors. Germline values: CDR1 MNHEY, CDR2 SMNVEV (reference sequence). The V and J ends lost 4 bases and 7 bases, in that order; junction bases with no gene match: 5. The CDR3 length is 16 residues. The PCR was carried out with 60 Vbeta primers and 13 Jbeta primers. Sequenced by immunoSEQ multiplex PCR; TCRdb stores in-frame clones only, minus some. The table records 45,000 to 65,000 clones, approximately 81% of them present only once. The sequenced sample was PBMCs. The rearrangement uses TRBV27 and TRBJ2-2; the match to TRBD2 covers 14 bases. The receptor comes from a young woman in good health and CMV-seronegative. CDR3 loop: CASSSLGLAGGGELFF. In nucleotides, the CDR3 is TGTGCCAGCAGTTCATTAGGACTAGCGGGAGGCGGGGAGCTGTTTTTT.